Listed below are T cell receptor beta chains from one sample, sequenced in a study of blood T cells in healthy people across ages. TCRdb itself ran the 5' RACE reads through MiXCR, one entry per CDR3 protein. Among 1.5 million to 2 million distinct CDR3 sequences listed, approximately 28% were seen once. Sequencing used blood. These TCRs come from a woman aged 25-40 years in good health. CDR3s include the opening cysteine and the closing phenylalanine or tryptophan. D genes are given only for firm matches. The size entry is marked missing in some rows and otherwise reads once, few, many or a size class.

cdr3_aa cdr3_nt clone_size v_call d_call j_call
CASSFPLTGTGVDQPQHF TGTGCCAGCAGTTTTCCCCTTACCGGGACAGGGGTAGATCAGCCCCAGCATTTT NA TRBV28 TRBD1 TRBJ1-5
CASSPPVRDGETQYF TGTGCCAGCTCACCACCGGTCAGGGATGGAGAGACCCAGTACTTC few TRBV18 NA TRBJ2-5
CASSDLASYGYTF TGTGCCAGCAGCGACCTGGCCAGTTATGGCTACACCTTC few TRBV7-9 NA TRBJ1-2
CANSLGTTPYNEQFF TGTGCCAACAGCTTGGGGACTACTCCATACAATGAGCAGTTCTTC NA TRBV7-9 TRBD2 TRBJ2-1
CSARDGREPDTQYF TGCAGTGCTAGGGACGGACGGGAGCCCGATACGCAGTATTTT NA TRBV20-1 NA TRBJ2-3
CASTTYRDSRRNTIYF TGTGCCAGCACCACATACCGGGACTCCCGAAGAAACACCATATATTTT NA TRBV6-5 NA TRBJ1-3
CSARRTSGGAKAGELFF TGCAGTGCTAGACGGACTAGCGGGGGGGCCAAGGCCGGGGAGCTGTTTTTT once TRBV20-1 TRBD2 TRBJ2-2
CSARGHPSNQPQHF TGCAGTGCTAGAGGACACCCGAGCAATCAGCCCCAGCATTTT few TRBV20-1 NA TRBJ1-5
CASSLGPGTSANYGYTF TGTGCCAGCAGCTTGGGCCCCGGGACATCCGCTAACTATGGCTACACCTTC NA TRBV5-6 NA TRBJ1-2
CASARGSNQPQHF TGTGCCAGCGCCCGGGGGAGCAATCAGCCCCAGCATTTT few TRBV12-3/TRBV12-4 NA TRBJ1-5
CASSGGAGVTGELFF TGTGCCAGTTCAGGGGGCGCGGGAGTAACCGGGGAGCTGTTTTTT few TRBV6-6 NA TRBJ2-2